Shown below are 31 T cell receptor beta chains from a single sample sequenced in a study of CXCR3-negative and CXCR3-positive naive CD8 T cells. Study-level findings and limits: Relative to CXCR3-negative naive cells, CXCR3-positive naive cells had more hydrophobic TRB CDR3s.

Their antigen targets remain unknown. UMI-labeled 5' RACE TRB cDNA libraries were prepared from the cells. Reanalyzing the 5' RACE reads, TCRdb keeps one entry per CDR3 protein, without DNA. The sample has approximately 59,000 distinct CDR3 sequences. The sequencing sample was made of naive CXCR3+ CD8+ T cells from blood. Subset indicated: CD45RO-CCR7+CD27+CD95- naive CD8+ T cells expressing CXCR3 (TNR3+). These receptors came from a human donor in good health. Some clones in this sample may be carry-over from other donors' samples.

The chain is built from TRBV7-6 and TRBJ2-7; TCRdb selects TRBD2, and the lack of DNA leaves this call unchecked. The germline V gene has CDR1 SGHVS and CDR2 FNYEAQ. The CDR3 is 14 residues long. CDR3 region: CASSFRLADYEQYF.

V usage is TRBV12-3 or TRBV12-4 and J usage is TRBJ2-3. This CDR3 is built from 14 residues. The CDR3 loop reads CASSFSGSTDTQYF.

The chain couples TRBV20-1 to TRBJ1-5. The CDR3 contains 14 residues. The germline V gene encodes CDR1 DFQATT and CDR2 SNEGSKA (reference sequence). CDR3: CSARSWEENQPQHF.

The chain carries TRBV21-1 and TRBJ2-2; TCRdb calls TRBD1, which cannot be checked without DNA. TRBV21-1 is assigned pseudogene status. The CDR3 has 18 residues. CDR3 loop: CASSTPGWDPRNTGELFF.

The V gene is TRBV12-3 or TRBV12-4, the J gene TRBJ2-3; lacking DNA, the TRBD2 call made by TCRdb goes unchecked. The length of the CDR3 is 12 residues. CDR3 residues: CASSLLAGPRYF.

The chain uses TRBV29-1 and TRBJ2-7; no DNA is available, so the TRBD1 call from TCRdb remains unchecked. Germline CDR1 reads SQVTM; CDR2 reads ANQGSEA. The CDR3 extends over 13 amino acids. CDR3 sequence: CSALTGGRYEQYF.

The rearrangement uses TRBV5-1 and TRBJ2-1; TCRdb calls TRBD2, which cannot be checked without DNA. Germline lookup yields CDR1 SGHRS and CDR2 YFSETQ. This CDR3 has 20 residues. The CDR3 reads CASSPPGLAGGGTSYNEQFF.

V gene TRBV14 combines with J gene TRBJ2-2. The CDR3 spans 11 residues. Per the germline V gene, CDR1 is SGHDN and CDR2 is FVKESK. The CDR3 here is CASSQIGELFF.

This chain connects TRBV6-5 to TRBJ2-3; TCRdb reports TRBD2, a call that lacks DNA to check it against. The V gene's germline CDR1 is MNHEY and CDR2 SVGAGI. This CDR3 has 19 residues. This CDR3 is CASSPPGLAGGPLTDTQYF.

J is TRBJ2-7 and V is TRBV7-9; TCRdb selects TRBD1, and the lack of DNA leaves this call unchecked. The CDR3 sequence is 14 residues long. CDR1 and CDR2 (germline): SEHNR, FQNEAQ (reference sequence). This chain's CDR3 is CASAPTGVSYEQYF.

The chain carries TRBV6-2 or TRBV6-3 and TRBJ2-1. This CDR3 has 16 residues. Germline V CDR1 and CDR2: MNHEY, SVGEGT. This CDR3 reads CASSYLDSTVTGEQFF.

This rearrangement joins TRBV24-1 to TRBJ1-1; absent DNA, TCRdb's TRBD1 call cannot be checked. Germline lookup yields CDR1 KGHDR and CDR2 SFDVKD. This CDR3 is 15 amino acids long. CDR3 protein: CATRPTGSVGTEAFF.

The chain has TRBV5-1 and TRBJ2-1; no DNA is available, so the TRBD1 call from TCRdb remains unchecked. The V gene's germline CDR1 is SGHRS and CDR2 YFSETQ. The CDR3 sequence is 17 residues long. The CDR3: CASSPVLGQGDYNEQFF.

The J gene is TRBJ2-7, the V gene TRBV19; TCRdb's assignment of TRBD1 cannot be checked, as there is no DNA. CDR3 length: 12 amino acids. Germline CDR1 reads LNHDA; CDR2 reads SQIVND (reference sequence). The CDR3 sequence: CASSSGTLEQYF.

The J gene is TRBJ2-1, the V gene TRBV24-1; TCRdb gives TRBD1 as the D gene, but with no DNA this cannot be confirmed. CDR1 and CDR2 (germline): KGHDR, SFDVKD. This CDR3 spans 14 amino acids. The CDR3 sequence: CATSDLEPGSEQFF.

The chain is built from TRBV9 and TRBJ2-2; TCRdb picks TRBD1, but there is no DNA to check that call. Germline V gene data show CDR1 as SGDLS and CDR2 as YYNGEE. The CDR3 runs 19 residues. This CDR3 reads CASSVAQMNRGPDTGELFF. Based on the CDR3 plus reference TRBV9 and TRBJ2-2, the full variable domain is DSGVTQTPKHLITATGQRVTLRCSPRSGDLSVYWYQQSLDQGLQFLIQYYNGEERAKGNILERFSAQQFPDLHSELNLSSLELGDSALYFCASSVAQMNRGPDTGELFFGEGSRLTVL.

CDR3 amino acids: CASSQGIQRTMIQETQYF. The V gene is TRBV14, the J gene TRBJ2-5. The CDR3 is 18 amino acids. Germline V gene sequence: CDR1 SGHDN, CDR2 FVKESK.

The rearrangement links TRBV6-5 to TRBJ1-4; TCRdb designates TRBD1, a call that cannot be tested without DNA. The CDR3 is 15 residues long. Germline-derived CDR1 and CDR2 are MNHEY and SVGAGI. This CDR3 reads CASSYPGRLGEKLFF.

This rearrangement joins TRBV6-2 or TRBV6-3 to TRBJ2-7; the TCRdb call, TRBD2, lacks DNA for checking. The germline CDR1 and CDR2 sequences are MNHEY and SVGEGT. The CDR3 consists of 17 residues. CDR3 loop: CASSYNDLASGDYEQYF.

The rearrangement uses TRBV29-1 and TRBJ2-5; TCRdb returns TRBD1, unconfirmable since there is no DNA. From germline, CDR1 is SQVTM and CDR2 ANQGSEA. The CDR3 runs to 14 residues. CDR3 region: CSVEDRGRQETQYF. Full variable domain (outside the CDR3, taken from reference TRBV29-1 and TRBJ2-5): SAVISQKPSRDICQRGTSLTIQCQVDSQVTMMFWYRQQPGQSLTLIATANQGSEATYESGFVIDKFPISRPNLTFSTLTVSNMSPEDSSIYLCSVEDRGRQETQYFGPGTRLLVL.

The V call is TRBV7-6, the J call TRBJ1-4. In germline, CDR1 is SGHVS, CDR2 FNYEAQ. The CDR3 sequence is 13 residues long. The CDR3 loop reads CASSLEYGEKLFF.

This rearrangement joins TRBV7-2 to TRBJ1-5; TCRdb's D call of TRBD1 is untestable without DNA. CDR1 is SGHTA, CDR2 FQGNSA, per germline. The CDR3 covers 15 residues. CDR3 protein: CASSLNRNSNQPQHF.

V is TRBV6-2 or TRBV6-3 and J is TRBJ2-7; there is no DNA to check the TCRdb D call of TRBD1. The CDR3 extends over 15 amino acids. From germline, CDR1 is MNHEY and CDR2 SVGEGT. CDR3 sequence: CASSGPGQGAEEQYF.

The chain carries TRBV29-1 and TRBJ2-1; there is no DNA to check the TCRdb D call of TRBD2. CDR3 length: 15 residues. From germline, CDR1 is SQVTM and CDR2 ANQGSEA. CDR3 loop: CSVDGLAGGWKEQFF.

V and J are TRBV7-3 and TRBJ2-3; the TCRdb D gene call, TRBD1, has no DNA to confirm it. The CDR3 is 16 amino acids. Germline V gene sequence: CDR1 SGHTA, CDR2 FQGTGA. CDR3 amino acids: CASSSMGAGATDTQYF.

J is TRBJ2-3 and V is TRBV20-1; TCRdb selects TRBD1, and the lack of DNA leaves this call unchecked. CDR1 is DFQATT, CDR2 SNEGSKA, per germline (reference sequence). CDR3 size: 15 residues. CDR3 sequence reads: CSARVSSGGKNTQYF.

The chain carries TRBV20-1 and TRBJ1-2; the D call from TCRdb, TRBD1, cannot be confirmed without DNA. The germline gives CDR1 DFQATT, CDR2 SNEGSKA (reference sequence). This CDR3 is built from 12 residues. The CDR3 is CSAGGQFLGYTF.

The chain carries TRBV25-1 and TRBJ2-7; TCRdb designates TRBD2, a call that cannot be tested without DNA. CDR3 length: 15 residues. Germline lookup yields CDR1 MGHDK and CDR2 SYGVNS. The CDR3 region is CASKSGTAVNYEQYF.

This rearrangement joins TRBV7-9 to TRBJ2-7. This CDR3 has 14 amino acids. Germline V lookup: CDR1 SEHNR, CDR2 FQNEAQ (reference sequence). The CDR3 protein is CASSLADRSYEQYF. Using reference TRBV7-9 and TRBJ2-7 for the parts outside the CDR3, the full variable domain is DTGVSQNPRHKITKRGQNVTFRCDPISEHNRLYWYRQTLGQGPEFLTYFQNEAQLEKSRLLSDRFSAERPKGSFSTLEIQRTEQGDSAMYLCASSLADRSYEQYFGPGTRLTVT.

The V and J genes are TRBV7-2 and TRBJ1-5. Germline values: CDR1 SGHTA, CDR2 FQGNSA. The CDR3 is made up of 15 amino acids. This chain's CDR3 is CASSSRTNYGQPQHF.

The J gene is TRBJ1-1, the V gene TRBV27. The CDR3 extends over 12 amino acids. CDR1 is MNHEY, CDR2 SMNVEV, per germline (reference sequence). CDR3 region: CASKRGGAEAFF.